The following is a TCR beta chain sequence with its context. Antigen specificity is unknown. A read error is possible here, since a much larger clone lies one base away. Aged 18 to 65, hyperthyroidism patients had new diagnoses of under 2 months' duration. Other autoimmune diseases, uncontrolled infections, pregnancy or lactation led to the exclusion of patients. This record belongs to a study of Graves' ophthalmopathy and Graves' hyperthyroidism. Study-wide points: A 13-signature model separated ophthalmopathy from stable hyperthyroidism, reaching 85% to 90% sensitivity and 81.08% specificity cross-validated. The model's prediction of ophthalmopathy progression had about 70% sensitivity and approximately 72% specificity.

Beta-chain TCR CDR3 regions were amplified from RNA transcripts. RT-PCR with HTBI primers came first, then second-round multiplex PCR. TCRdb ran MiXCR on the multiplex PCR reads and lists one entry per CDR3 protein. The table shows around 590,000 distinct CDR3 sequences, with 39% occurring only once. The V and J ends lost 9 bases and 9 bases, in that order; junction bases with no gene match: 13. The V gene's germline CDR1 is MDHEN and CDR2 SYDVKM. There are 14 residues in the CDR3. The material sequenced was peripheral blood or thyroid tissue (not recorded which). The sequence derives from an adult man with Graves' hyperthyroidism. This chain joins TRBV28 and TRBJ1-5, with 8 bases that match TRBD1. CDR3 protein: CASIPGQAQLPQHF. CDR3 DNA sequence: TGTGCCAGTATACCGGGACAGGCCCAACTGCCCCAGCATTTT.